The rows below give T cell receptor beta chains drawn from one sample of a study of PD-L1 blockade in urothelial cancer. Using immunoSEQ multiplex PCR, the repertoire was profiled, and TCRdb retains in-frame clones only, with some absent. The table records some 89,000 clones, 85% to 90% of them present only once. This specimen consisted of PBMCs, obtained around atezolizumab (anti-PD-L1) treatment. These TCRs come from a man aged 60 to 75 with urothelial cancer. The CDR3 runs from the conserved cysteine through the conserved F or W. The order of the fields is V gene, D gene, J gene, clone size, CDR3 DNA, CDR3 protein. A D gene is named only where the DNA matches it firmly. Clone sizes are given selectively: once, few, many, or a class where the clone is expanded.

V: TRBV29-1; D: -; J: TRBJ2-5; size: -; DNA: TGCAGCGTTGGCGGCAGCCAAGAGACCCAGTACTTC; CDR3: CSVGGSQETQYF
V: TRBV5-1; D: TRBD2; J: TRBJ2-1; size: -; DNA: TGCGCCAGCAGCTCCAGCGGGGACAATGAGCAGTTCTTC; CDR3: CASSSSGDNEQFF
V: TRBV30; D: -; J: TRBJ1-3; size: -; DNA: TGTGCCTGGAGTCGACAAGGAAACACCATATATTTT; CDR3: CAWSRQGNTIYF
V: TRBV4-2; D: -; J: TRBJ2-3; size: -; DNA: TGTGCCAGCAGCCCGGTCCAGGGCGGAGGCACAGATACGCAGTATTTT; CDR3: CASSPVQGGGTDTQYF
V: TRBV4-2; D: TRBD2; J: TRBJ2-3; size: -; DNA: TGTGCCAGCAGCCAAGATGGTAGCGGGGGGTCAGGCATTACGCAGTATTTT; CDR3: CASSQDGSGGSGITQYF
V: TRBV4-3; D: TRBD2; J: TRBJ2-1; size: -; DNA: TGCGCCAGCAGCCAGACGGGACTAGCGGGGGGCAATGAGCAGTTCTTC; CDR3: CASSQTGLAGGNEQFF
V: TRBV19; D: -; J: TRBJ1-5; size: -; DNA: TGTGCCAGTAGATCTACAGGGTCGGGCAATCAGCCCCAGCATTTT; CDR3: CASRSTGSGNQPQHF
V: TRBV30; D: -; J: TRBJ1-1; size: -; DNA: TGTGCCTGGATTAACAGGGTTTCTGAAGCTTTCTTT; CDR3: CAWINRVSEAFF
V: TRBV7-2; D: TRBD2; J: TRBJ2-3; size: -; DNA: TGTGCCAGCAGCCTCTTCGGTCAGCGGGGGGGAACAGATACGCAGTATTTT; CDR3: CASSLFGQRGGTDTQYF
V: TRBV9; D: -; J: TRBJ2-7; size: few; DNA: TGTGCCAGCAGCGTATCCCCCTGGACTTACGAGCAGTACTTC; CDR3: CASSVSPWTYEQYF
V: TRBV5-5; D: TRBD1; J: TRBJ2-7; size: -; DNA: TGTGCCAGCAGCCGGACAGGGCCTGGCTACGAGCAGTACTTC; CDR3: CASSRTGPGYEQYF
V: TRBV2; D: -; J: TRBJ1-5; size: -; DNA: TGTGCCAGCAAACCGGGTCATCACAATCAGCCCCAGCATTTT; CDR3: CASKPGHHNQPQHF
V: TRBV5-1; D: -; J: TRBJ2-5; size: few; DNA: TGCGCCAGCAGCTTTGGGCGCAGACAAGAGACCCAGTACTTC; CDR3: CASSFGRRQETQYF
V: TRBV5-1; D: -; J: TRBJ2-3; size: -; DNA: TGCGCCAGCAGCTCCGACTTCGGGGGAGATACGCAGTATTTT; CDR3: CASSSDFGGDTQYF
V: TRBV10-3; D: TRBD1; J: TRBJ1-3; size: -; DNA: TGTGCCATCACCCACGACAGGGCTGGAAACACCATATATTTT; CDR3: CAITHDRAGNTIYF
V: TRBV28; D: TRBD2; J: TRBJ2-7; size: -; DNA: TGTGCCAGCAGTCGTCTAGCGGGAGTAGTCCACGAGCAGTACTTC; CDR3: CASSRLAGVVHEQYF
V: TRBV7-6; D: TRBD1; J: TRBJ1-2; size: many; DNA: TGTGCCAGCAGCTCAATGGGAGGAGCCGGGACAGGGAACCCTGGCTACACCTTC; CDR3: CASSSMGGAGTGNPGYTF
V: TRBV6-5; D: TRBD1; J: TRBJ1-2; size: many; DNA: TGTGCCAGCAGTCCCGGGACAGGGGGGAACTATGGCTACACCTTC; CDR3: CASSPGTGGNYGYTF
V: TRBV4-1; D: -; J: TRBJ1-5; size: -; DNA: TGCGCCAGCAGAAACGAGGGGGGGCACAATCAGCCCCAGCATTTT; CDR3: CASRNEGGHNQPQHF
V: TRBV11-2; D: TRBD1; J: TRBJ1-1; size: -; DNA: TGTGCCAGCAGCTTTATTTTCGGACAGGGGACTGAAGCTTTCTTT; CDR3: CASSFIFGQGTEAFF
V: TRBV7-9; D: TRBD2; J: TRBJ2-7; size: -; DNA: TGTGCCAGCAGCTCCGGACTAGCGGGAGTTGAGCAGTACTTC; CDR3: CASSSGLAGVEQYF
V: TRBV15; D: -; J: TRBJ2-7; size: -; DNA: TGTGCCACCAGCAGGTCCGGGACTCCCACCTACGAGCAGTACTTC; CDR3: CATSRSGTPTYEQYF
V: TRBV6-1; D: TRBD1; J: TRBJ1-6; size: -; DNA: TGTGCCAGCAGCCCCCGGGACAGCGATTCACCCCTCCACTTT; CDR3: CASSPRDSDSPLHF
V: TRBV11-2; D: -; J: TRBJ2-3; size: -; DNA: TGTGCCAGCAGCTTCAGACTTCGCACAGATACGCAGTATTTT; CDR3: CASSFRLRTDTQYF
V: TRBV7-9; D: -; J: TRBJ1-1; size: -; DNA: TGTGCCAGCAGCTTAGATCGGGGTGGGAGATCCGAAGCTTTCTTT; CDR3: CASSLDRGGRSEAFF
V: TRBV18; D: -; J: TRBJ2-5; size: -; DNA: TGTGCCAGCTCACCAGGAGCTCAAGAGACCCAGTACTTC; CDR3: CASSPGAQETQYF
V: TRBV18; D: TRBD1; J: TRBJ2-4; size: -; DNA: TGTGCCAGCTCAGAACGGGACAGGCTTTCCAAAAACATTCAGTACTTC; CDR3: CASSERDRLSKNIQYF
V: TRBV29-1; D: -; J: TRBJ2-7; size: -; DNA: TGCAGCGTCGGCGGGATCAACTCCTACGAGCAGTACTTC; CDR3: CSVGGINSYEQYF
V: TRBV5-8; D: TRBD1; J: TRBJ2-2; size: -; DNA: TGTGCCAGCAGCCTCTCGACAGGGTCCGGGGAGCTGTTTTTT; CDR3: CASSLSTGSGELFF
V: TRBV9; D: TRBD1; J: TRBJ1-6; size: -; DNA: TGTGCCAGCAGCGTAGTGGCAGGGGGTTCACCCCTCCACTTT; CDR3: CASSVVAGGSPLHF
V: TRBV5-1; D: TRBD2; J: TRBJ2-1; size: -; DNA: TGCGCCAGCAGCTTGGGTATAGCGGGAGGACCCTACAATGAGCAGTTCTTC; CDR3: CASSLGIAGGPYNEQFF
V: TRBV6-5; D: TRBD1; J: TRBJ2-1; size: -; DNA: TGTGCCAGCAGTTTCGTGGGACAGGGCGGGCGCAATGAGCAGTTCTTC; CDR3: CASSFVGQGGRNEQFF
V: TRBV2; D: TRBD2; J: TRBJ2-1; size: -; DNA: TGTGCCAGCAGATCTGGACTAGCGGGATACAATGAGCAGTTCTTC; CDR3: CASRSGLAGYNEQFF
V: TRBV11-3; D: -; J: TRBJ2-7; size: -; DNA: TGTGCCAGCAGCCCAACGGGGGACCTCGAGCAGTACTTC; CDR3: CASSPTGDLEQYF
V: TRBV5-4; D: TRBD1; J: TRBJ2-5; size: -; DNA: TGTGCCAGCAGCAACAGGGACAGGGCGATAGAGACCCAGTACTTC; CDR3: CASSNRDRAIETQYF
V: TRBV5-1; D: -; J: TRBJ1-6; size: -; DNA: TGCGCCAGCAGTTCCCAACGAGATTCACCCCTCCACTTT; CDR3: CASSSQRDSPLHF
V: TRBV19; D: TRBD2; J: TRBJ2-7; size: -; DNA: TGTGCCAGTAGGTTGACTAGCGGGGGGACCTACGAGCAGTACTTC; CDR3: CASRLTSGGTYEQYF
V: TRBV5-4; D: TRBD1; J: TRBJ2-2; size: -; DNA: TGTGCCACCGGCGCAGTGGCAGGGGGCACCGGGGAGCTGTTTTTT; CDR3: CATGAVAGGTGELFF
V: TRBV6-1; D: TRBD1; J: TRBJ1-1; size: -; DNA: TGTGCCAGCAGTGATAATCAGGGGGTTGAAGCTTTCTTT; CDR3: CASSDNQGVEAFF
V: TRBV4-1; D: -; J: TRBJ1-1; size: -; DNA: TGCGCCAGCAGCCAAGATCCCCCCAGACGAGGTGAAGCTTTCTTT; CDR3: CASSQDPPRRGEAFF
V: TRBV25-1; D: TRBD1; J: TRBJ2-7; size: -; DNA: TGTGCCAGCAGATCCAACAGGGGGGTCTACGAGCAGTACTTC; CDR3: CASRSNRGVYEQYF
V: TRBV11-3; D: TRBD1; J: TRBJ1-6; size: -; DNA: TGTGCCAGCAGCTTCTTTGGCAGGGGGTACAATTCACCCCTCCACTTT; CDR3: CASSFFGRGYNSPLHF
V: TRBV6-5; D: -; J: TRBJ1-6; size: -; DNA: TGTGCCAGCAGTGACAGGTGGTTGAATTCACCCCTCCACTTT; CDR3: CASSDRWLNSPLHF
V: TRBV5-1; D: -; J: TRBJ1-3; size: -; DNA: TGCGCCAGCAGCGTGAATCCCCGGGGGGAATCTGGAAACACCATATATTTT; CDR3: CASSVNPRGESGNTIYF
V: TRBV11-2; D: TRBD2; J: TRBJ2-7; size: -; DNA: TGTGCCAGCAGCTCCCCTCTAGCGGGAGGTGGCGAGCAGTACTTC; CDR3: CASSSPLAGGGEQYF
V: TRBV6-5; D: -; J: TRBJ2-5; size: -; DNA: TGTGCCAGCAGTTACTCCGGGCCCTCAGGAGGAGAGACCCAGTACTTC; CDR3: CASSYSGPSGGETQYF
V: TRBV15; D: -; J: TRBJ1-2; size: -; DNA: TGTGCCACCAGCAGAGGTGCGGAATGGGGCTACACCTTC; CDR3: CATSRGAEWGYTF
V: TRBV29-1; D: -; J: TRBJ2-7; size: -; DNA: TGCAGCGTTGGAACCGGGAACTACGAGCAGTACTTC; CDR3: CSVGTGNYEQYF
V: TRBV25-1; D: -; J: TRBJ2-7; size: -; DNA: TGTGCCAGCAGGCGGAGCTACGAGCAGTACTTC; CDR3: CASRRSYEQYF